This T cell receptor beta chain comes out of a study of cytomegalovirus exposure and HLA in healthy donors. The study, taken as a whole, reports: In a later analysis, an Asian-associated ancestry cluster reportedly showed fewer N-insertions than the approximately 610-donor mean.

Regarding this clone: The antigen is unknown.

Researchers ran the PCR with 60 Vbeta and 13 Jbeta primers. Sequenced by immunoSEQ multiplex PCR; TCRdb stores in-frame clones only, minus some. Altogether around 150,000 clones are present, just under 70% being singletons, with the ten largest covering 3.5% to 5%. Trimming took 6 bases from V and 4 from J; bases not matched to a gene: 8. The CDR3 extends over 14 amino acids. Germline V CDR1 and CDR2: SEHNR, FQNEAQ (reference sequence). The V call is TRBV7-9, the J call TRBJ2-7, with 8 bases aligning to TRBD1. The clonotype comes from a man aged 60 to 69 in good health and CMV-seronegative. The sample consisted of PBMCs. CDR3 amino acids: CASSPGTGRYEQYF. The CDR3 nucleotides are TGTGCCAGCAGTCCCGGGACAGGTAGATACGAGCAGTACTTC.